This T cell receptor beta chain was captured in a study of neurological immune-mediated disorders. Ten or more counts support this clonotype. V lost 5 bases, J lost 7 bases, and 13 bases lay in between. Germline CDR1 and CDR2: SGHRS and YFSETQ. CDR3 size: 13 residues. Synthesis of cDNA used 5'RACE (with 10-nucleotide random UMIs). TCRdb fed the 5' RACE reads into MiXCR, producing one record per CDR3 protein. The data show 55,000 to 70,000 distinct CDR3 sequences, over 4% seen once. Material: PBMCs. The chain combines TRBV5-1 with TRBJ2-1; weak D call: TRBD2 (6 bases). This TCR came from a human donor with multiple sclerosis. The donor label of this sample is uncertain. Here the CDR3 DNA reads TGCGCCAGCAGTTCGGGACTTTTGAATGAGCAGTTCTTC. It yields the protein CASSSGLLNEQFF. The whole variable domain, filled in from reference TRBV5-1 and TRBJ2-1, reads KAGVTQTPRYLIKTRGQQVTLSCSPISGHRSVSWYQQTPGQGLQFLFEYFSETQRNKGNFPGRFSGRQFSNSRSEMNVSTLELGDSALYLCASSSGLLNEQFFGPGTRLTVL.